This entry features one T cell receptor (beta chain) sequence. The method was immunoSEQ multiplex PCR; TCRdb's version includes in-frame clones alone and lacks a portion of them. The sample has about 47,000 clones, 85% to 95% seen once; the top ten hold about 0.99%. This entry comes from a study of T cell changes during pregnancy in multiple sclerosis. CDR1 is SGHDT and CDR2 is YYEEEE in the germline V gene. J lost 0 bases, V lost 5 bases, and 14 bases had no gene match. The CDR3 spans 17 residues. This receptor was taken from a female donor with multiple sclerosis, enrolled in a pregnancy study. The chain has TRBV5-6 and TRBJ2-7; 7 bases agree with TRBD2. Sequencing was performed on peripheral blood, taken after pregnancy. The CDR3 protein is CASRSLGLRGSSYEQYF. The CDR3 bases are TGTGCCAGCAGATCCCTCGGGTTGCGGGGGAGCTCCTACGAGCAGTACTTC.